This T cell receptor beta chain was recovered during a study of blood T cell repertoires in COVID-19. The CDR3 runs to 16 residues. The V and J ends lost 8 bases and 4 bases, in that order; junction bases with no gene match: 14. The V gene's germline CDR1 is KGHSH and CDR2 LQKENI. Generated by immunoSEQ multiplex PCR, the TCRdb table keeps only in-frame clones and is missing some. The table shows hundreds of thousands of clones, with about 90% occurring only once. V is TRBV18 and J is TRBJ2-3; the match to TRBD1 covers 8 bases. The sequencing sample was made of peripheral blood. The source of this sequence is a woman in her 30s with COVID-19, enrolled during active disease. The CDR3 DNA is TGTGCCAGCAGACTCCGACAGGGGAAATTGGCAGATACGCAGTATTTT. It codes for CASRLRQGKLADTQYF.